A selection of T cell receptor beta chains follows, all from one sample in a study of blood T cell repertoires in COVID-19. Profiled with immunoSEQ multiplex PCR; TCRdb holds only in-frame clones, not every one. The sample has fewer than 400,000 clones; roughly 89% are singletons. The sequencing input was peripheral blood. These TCRs come from a woman aged 30 to 39 with COVID-19, enrolled during active disease. Both conserved end residues are trimmed from each CDR3.

ASSSSRDIYGYT | TRBJ1-2 | TRBV7-2
ASSQVGGHGELF | TRBJ2-2 | TRBV3-1/TRBV3-2
ASSSYRSSYNSPLH | TRBJ1-6 | TRBV3-1/TRBV3-2
ASSPSDREIRYT | TRBJ1-2 | TRBV4-1
ASSVSDLLYNEQF | TRBJ2-1 | TRBV9
ASSQEGGVKNIQY | TRBJ2-4 | TRBV14
ASSLALNQPQH | TRBJ1-5 | TRBV5-1
ASSPGVAGGQETQY | TRBJ2-5 | TRBV3-1/TRBV3-2
TSSYWGGF | TRBJ2-1 | TRBV1
ASSPLERAGNTGELF | TRBJ2-2 | TRBV28
ASRGSRALNTEAF | TRBJ1-1 | TRBV14
SASPQSTGELF | TRBJ2-2 | TRBV20-1
ASSHRDSTDTQY | TRBJ2-3 | TRBV6-5
ASSENEIGRTIY | TRBJ1-3 | TRBV19
ASSSVGRNYGYT | TRBJ1-2 | TRBV5-6
ASSNTGSTDTQY | TRBJ2-3 | TRBV7-9
ASSLTPGGSEKLF | TRBJ1-4 | TRBV14
ASIQAGVRENTEAF | TRBJ1-1 | TRBV2
ASSLANLEITEAF | TRBJ1-1 | TRBV5-1
ASRRTETNYGYT | TRBJ1-2 | TRBV6-5
ASSLTWDTQY | TRBJ2-3 | TRBV28
SVVRSGYGYT | TRBJ1-2 | TRBV29-1
ASSLDPSRYNEQF | TRBJ2-1 | TRBV5-1
ASSPQGAGQPQH | TRBJ1-5 | TRBV18
ASSQIKPTGYEQF | TRBJ2-1 | TRBV3-1/TRBV3-2
ASSLAAGNTGELF | TRBJ2-2 | TRBV7-9
ASSEGRRDIYGYT | TRBJ1-2 | TRBV6-1
ASSSGKTQY | TRBJ2-5 | TRBV27
ASSLTGGGNEQF | TRBJ2-1 | TRBV27
ASSSSYEQY | TRBJ2-7 | TRBV11-2
ASRLTGDFNQPQH | TRBJ1-5 | TRBV2
ASSLQTGSKYEQY | TRBJ2-7 | TRBV2
ASSPFSSGEGEQF | TRBJ2-1 | TRBV5-1
ASSLAGTGANYGYT | TRBJ1-2 | TRBV11-1
ASSQTLGGTGNTIY | TRBJ1-3 | TRBV4-3